Presented here are 22 T cell receptor beta chains from one specimen sequenced in a study of cytomegalovirus exposure and HLA in healthy donors. The PCR was carried out with 60 Vbeta primers and 13 Jbeta primers. Clones were read by immunoSEQ multiplex PCR, and TCRdb kept only the in-frame ones, dropping some. With around 200,000 clones in the sample, the ten largest clones hold 0.7% to 0.8%. Sequencing input: PBMCs. These receptors were taken from a woman aged 18-29 years in good health and CMV-seropositive.

The chain uses TRBV4-2 and TRBJ2-3, with 11 bases identical to TRBD2. Germline V CDR1 and CDR2: LGHNA, YNFKEQ. The V segment lost 2 bases and the J segment 5 bases; nucleotides outside the gene matches: 9. The CDR3 is 17 amino acids. The CDR3 here is CASSQHTSGGGEDTQYF. The CDR3 region has the DNA TGTGCCAGCAGCCAACACACTAGCGGGGGAGGGGAAGATACGCAGTATTTT.

The J gene is TRBJ2-2, the V gene TRBV7-2; weak D call: TRBD1 (6 bases). Germline V gene lookup returns CDR1 SGHTA and CDR2 FQGNSA. This CDR3 region has 16 residues. V lost 4 bases to trimming and J lost 3 bases, with 15 bases between them. CDR3 region: CASSSLRAGDTGELFF. Written as DNA, the CDR3 is TGTGCCAGCAGCTCCCTCCGTGCAGGGGACACCGGGGAGCTGTTTTTT.

V is TRBV27 and J is TRBJ2-7, with unresolved D. V shed 2 bases and J shed 0 bases, with 17 bases lying between them. Germline lookup yields CDR1 MNHEY and CDR2 SMNVEV (reference sequence). CDR3 length equals 17 residues. Here the CDR3 DNA reads TGTGCCAGCAGTTTAAGTCTTCCCGCGCTCGTCTCCTACGAGCAGTACTTC. It yields the protein CASSLSLPALVSYEQYF.

A word on this clone: Other DNA sequences of this sample code for an identical CDR3. This chain links TRBV14 with TRBJ1-1; D unclear. Trimming removed 2 bases at V and 8 bases at J, with 21 bases between. Germline CDR1 and CDR2: SGHDN and FVKESK. The CDR3 runs 16 residues. In nucleotides, the CDR3 is TGTGCCAGCAGCCAATTCGGAAAGGGAGGTGGCACCGAAGCTTTCTTT. This translates into CASSQFGKGGGTEAFF.

V usage is TRBV30 and J usage is TRBJ2-3; the match to TRBD2 covers 11 bases. This CDR3 region has 17 residues. With V trimmed by 4 bases and J by 2 bases, 11 bases remained unmatched. The germline CDR1 and CDR2 sequences are GTSNPN and SVGIG (reference sequence). In DNA, the CDR3 is TGTGCCTGGATGGGGGTTGGACTAGCGGGTATCACAGATACGCAGTATTTT. Amino acids: CAWMGVGLAGITDTQYF.

The CDR3 loop reads CAFTEQGTDTQYF. The CDR3 bases are TGTGCCTTCACCGAACAGGGCACAGATACGCAGTATTTT. The rearrangement links TRBV10-3 to TRBJ2-3, with D perhaps matching TRBD1 (5 bases). Germline lookup yields CDR1 ENHRY and CDR2 SYGVKD. The CDR3 has 13 amino acids. The ends were cut back, 11 bases at V and 1 base at J, with 13 bases in the middle.

This chain joins TRBV9 and TRBJ1-2; TRBD1 agrees at 8 bases. The CDR3 extends over 15 amino acids. V lost 0 bases to trimming and J lost 10 bases; unmatched junction nucleotides: 11. CDR1 and CDR2 from the germline V gene are SGDLS and YYNGEE. CDR3 loop: CASSVAPGGQAFYTF. The CDR3 DNA sequence: TGTGCCAGCAGCGTAGCCCCTGGGGGACAGGCCTTCTACACCTTC.

The rearrangement uses TRBV4-1 and TRBJ2-7, with TRBD2 identical over 12 bases. The trim removed 2 bases at V and 4 bases at J, leaving 12 bases unmatched. CDR1 MGHRA and CDR2 YSYEKL come from the germline V gene. This CDR3 is 18 amino acids long. The CDR3 reads CASSQLQLLAGGKYEQYF. CDR3 in DNA: TGCGCCAGCAGCCAACTCCAACTACTAGCGGGGGGTAAATACGAGCAGTACTTC.

The rearrangement links TRBV14 to TRBJ2-6, with a weak D call TRBD1 (6 bases). Germline V lookup: CDR1 SGHDN, CDR2 FVKESK. The CDR3 runs 17 residues. Trimming cost V 8 bases and J 2 bases, with 19 bases left between them. The CDR3 DNA reads as TGTGCCAGCTCAACCCCTCTGGGGGCGCCTGGGGCCAACGTCCTGACTTTC. This sequence encodes CASSTPLGAPGANVLTF.

The genes are TRBV9 and TRBJ1-2; D unclear. The germline V gene has CDR1 SGDLS and CDR2 YYNGEE. Trimming removed 4 bases from V and 5 bases from J, with 15 bases in between. The CDR3 has 14 residues. The CDR3 coding sequence is TGTGCCAGCAGCCCACCGACCGCAGGATATGGCTACACCTTC. It translates to CASSPPTAGYGYTF.

This sequence joins TRBV7-9 and TRBJ1-1; D remains ambiguous. This CDR3 spans 14 amino acids. The germline V gene has CDR1 SEHNR and CDR2 FQNEAQ (reference sequence). Between the trimmed V and J ends, which lost 0 bases and 3 bases, there was a span of 8 bases. The CDR3 DNA sequence: TGTGCCAGCAGCTTAGCCCCGGGGTACACTGAAGCTTTCTTT. Translation gives CASSLAPGYTEAFF.

V is TRBV4-2 and J is TRBJ2-3; 13 nucleotides align to TRBD2. The CDR3 loop spans 20 amino acids. Trimming cost V 3 bases and J 4 bases; bases outside gene matches: 16. CDR1 and CDR2 (germline): LGHNA, YNFKEQ. CDR3 loop: CASSQGGLAGAPSPADTQYF. CDR3 DNA sequence: TGTGCCAGCAGCCAGGGAGGACTAGCGGGGGCCCCCTCGCCAGCAGATACGCAGTATTTT.

This sequence joins TRBV19 and TRBJ2-3, with 13 bases matching TRBD2. The V gene's germline CDR1 is LNHDA and CDR2 SQIVND (reference sequence). V was pared by 9 bases and J by 6 bases, with 9 bases of the junction left unmatched. This CDR3 spans 15 amino acids. The DNA for the CDR3 is TGTGCCAGCCGTGTTTGGACTAGCGGGAGTGATACGCAGTATTTT. Translation gives CASRVWTSGSDTQYF.

This chain uses TRBV2 with TRBJ1-2; TRBD1 is a possible D gene (5 bases). Germline V CDR1 and CDR2: SNHLY, FYNNEI. The CDR3 extends over 12 amino acids. V dropped 7 bases and J dropped 5 bases, with 11 bases sitting between them. CDR3 nucleotides: TGTGCCAGCACCAGGGATGTGTATGGCTACACCTTC. Residues: CASTRDVYGYTF.

The chain joins TRBV4-3 to TRBJ1-2, with D perhaps TRBD1 (6 bases). The CDR3 length is 13 residues. Germline lookup yields CDR1 LGHNA and CDR2 YSLEER. Trimming removed 4 bases at V and 7 bases at J, with 13 bases between. The CDR3 region is CASSLQGSGGYTF. The CDR3 bases are TGCGCCAGCAGCCTACAGGGATCGGGTGGCTACACCTTC.

V gene TRBV7-8 combines with J gene TRBJ2-5; 12 bases align to TRBD2. The CDR3 covers 16 residues. Germline V lookup: CDR1 SGHVS, CDR2 FQNEAQ. The V gene end was trimmed by 4 bases and the J gene end by 0 bases; junction bases not matched to a gene: 3. CDR3 loop: CASSSTSGRYQETQYF. CDR3 nucleotides: TGTGCCAGCAGCTCGACTAGCGGGAGATACCAAGAGACCCAGTACTTC.

The rearrangement joins TRBV5-1 to TRBJ2-3; 14 bases fit TRBD2. The CDR3 consists of 22 residues. The junction had 26 bases not matched to a gene; V was cut back by 7 bases and J by 4 bases. The germline V gene has CDR1 SGHRS and CDR2 YFSETQ. The CDR3 loop is CASRNLAPGTSGSREGADTQYF. The CDR3 nucleotides are TGCGCCAGCCGCAATCTTGCCCCCGGGACTAGCGGGAGCAGAGAGGGCGCAGATACGCAGTATTTT.

V gene TRBV9 combines with J gene TRBJ2-1, with 9 bases identical to TRBD2. Trimming cost V 4 bases and J 12 bases; bases outside gene matches: 14. CDR1 is SGDLS, CDR2 YYNGEE, per germline. The CDR3 runs 15 residues. CDR3 protein: CASSQVGGGAQGQFF. CDR3 in DNA: TGTGCCAGCAGCCAAGTGGGCGGGGGGGCTCAGGGGCAGTTCTTC.

The rearrangement joins TRBV23-1 to TRBJ1-1; D may be TRBD1 (6 bases). TRBV23-1 is filed as an ORF, its function uncertain. The CDR3 contains 19 residues. The V gene lost 4 bases and the J gene lost 2 bases, with 26 bases spanning the gap. Here the CDR3 DNA reads TGCGCCAGCAGTCCCCCCGGGAGGGACACTGGAAAAATTAACACTGAAGCTTTCTTT. Its protein product is CASSPPGRDTGKINTEAFF.

The chain recombines TRBV4-1 with TRBJ1-3; a weak D match, TRBD1 (6 bases). Germline V gene lookup returns CDR1 MGHRA and CDR2 YSYEKL. The CDR3 spans 17 residues. Between the trimmed V and J ends, which lost 3 bases and 4 bases, there was a span of 19 bases. The CDR3 nucleotides are TGCGCCAGCAGCCAGAATTCACTACAGGGAGGGGGAAACACCATATATTTT. Its translation: CASSQNSLQGGGNTIYF.

The rearrangement links TRBV2 to TRBJ2-3, with TRBD2 matching 10 bases. V lost 3 bases and J lost 5; bases outside the gene matches: 8. CDR3 size: 16 residues. CDR1 and CDR2 (germline): SNHLY, FYNNEI. CDR3 sequence (DNA): TGTGCCAGCAGTGATGTTAGCGGGGGGCATGGAGATACGCAGTATTTT. This encodes CASSDVSGGHGDTQYF.

This chain links TRBV4-3 with TRBJ1-4; the match to TRBD1 covers 7 bases. J was trimmed by 6 bases and V by 5 bases; bases with no gene match: 9. The CDR3 extends over 15 amino acids. CDR1 LGHNA and CDR2 YSLEER come from the germline V gene. CDR3 region: CASSGADRTDEKLFF. The DNA of the CDR3 is TGCGCCAGCAGCGGAGCGGACAGGACGGATGAAAAACTGTTTTTT.